The entry that follows covers one T cell receptor (beta chain) sequence. Its antigen is still unknown. This record belongs to a study of Tregs in tolerant kidney transplant recipients. Overall study findings and caveats: Tolerant patients' donor-specific Tregs expanded beyond overall Tregs, suggesting antigen-driven growth. Biological reproducibility was not directly addressed in this study. Findings come from small patient numbers and require larger validation.

Here immunoSEQ multiplex PCR was the method, and the copy in TCRdb shows in-frame clones only, minus some. This sample's clone table lists approximately 31,000 clones. Thawed PBMCs were FACS-sorted into unstimulated CD4+CD25+CD127- regulatory T cells, CD4+CD25- non-regulatory cells, CD4 and CD8 cells. Material: CD8+ T cells from blood, obtained before the transplant. The TCR was taken from a human donor who received a combined kidney and bone marrow transplant.

CDR3: CASSELGGGAYNEQFF. CDR3 DNA, as far as it was read: TGCGCCAGCAGTGAGCTGGGAGGGGGCGCGTACAATGAG. The V gene is TRBV10-1, the J gene TRBJ2-1; D possibly matches TRBD1 or TRBD2 (7 bases each). Sequencing ends 3 residues short of the CDR3 end; the germline J gene provides the rest. Germline V gene lookup returns CDR1 WNHNN and CDR2 SYGVQD (reference sequence). The V end lost 2 bases, the J end lost 4 bases, and 15 bases lay between the germline ends. This CDR3 is built from 16 residues.